The 24 T cell receptor beta chains given below trace back to one sample, sequenced in a study of blood T cell repertoires in COVID-19. Sequencing used immunoSEQ multiplex PCR; TCRdb keeps in-frame clones, though not all of them. This sample yields about 94,000 clones, of which nearly 80% are seen a single time; 6.3% belongs to the top ten. The sequenced sample was peripheral blood. The receptors were sampled from a man between 65 and 79 years old with COVID-19, enrolled during active disease.

The chain couples TRBV5-1 to TRBJ2-4, with 11 bases matching TRBD2. Trimming cost V 9 bases and J 6 bases; bases outside gene matches: 14. The CDR3 runs 16 residues. CDR1 is SGHRS, CDR2 YFSETQ, per germline. The CDR3 sequence: CATPLAGGRPINIQYF. The CDR3, as DNA: TGCGCCACCCCCTTAGCGGGGGGGCGCCCAATAAACATTCAGTACTTC.

V and J are TRBV9 and TRBJ1-6, with 7 bases that match TRBD1. CDR1 SGDLS and CDR2 YYNGEE come from the germline V gene. The CDR3 totals 14 residues. The V gene end was trimmed by 2 bases and the J gene end by 7 bases; junction bases not matched to a gene: 3. CDR3 nucleotides: TGTGCCAGCAGCGTGACAGGGTTGAATTCACCCCTCCACTTT. It codes for CASSVTGLNSPLHF.

The rearrangement links TRBV25-1 to TRBJ1-1; D remains ambiguous. V lost 8 bases and J lost 2, with 12 bases in between. CDR1 is MGHDK and CDR2 is SYGVNS in the germline V gene. There are 13 residues in the CDR3. CDR3 in amino acids: CASRWGVNTEAFF. As DNA, the CDR3 is TGTGCCAGCCGGTGGGGAGTCAACACTGAAGCTTTCTTT.

Only a few counts were recorded for this clone. This sequence joins TRBV11-3 and TRBJ1-1, with a tentative D call TRBD1 (5 bases). CDR3 length: 11 amino acids. The V and J ends lost 4 bases and 6 bases respectively, with 6 bases between them. Per germline, CDR1 SGHNT and CDR2 YENEEA. The DNA for the CDR3 is TGTGCCAGCAGCTCGACAGCTGAAGCTTTCTTT. Its translation: CASSSTAEAFF.

The J gene is TRBJ2-7, the V gene TRBV10-3, with 7 bases aligning to TRBD1. The CDR3 consists of 12 residues. V lost 7 bases to trimming and J lost 4 bases; unmatched junction nucleotides: 4. Germline CDR1 is ENHRY and CDR2 is SYGVKD. The CDR3, as DNA: TGTGCCATCACCACGGGACAGTACGAGCAGTACTTC. Its protein is CAITTGQYEQYF.

J is TRBJ2-7 and V is TRBV12-3 or TRBV12-4; 9 bases map to TRBD1. V gave up 6 bases and J gave up 5 bases; unmatched junction bases: 5. The CDR3 is made up of 13 amino acids. This CDR3 is CASRQTGGNEQYF. The CDR3 nucleotides are TGTGCCAGCAGGCAGACAGGGGGAAACGAGCAGTACTTC.

This clone was seen at least ten times. The chain joins TRBV24-1 to TRBJ2-3; D unclear. Per the germline V gene, CDR1 is KGHDR and CDR2 is SFDVKD. V dropped 9 bases and J dropped 5 bases, with 8 bases sitting between them. There are 11 residues in the CDR3. The CDR3 loop reads CATGLEDTQYF. As DNA, the CDR3 is TGTGCCACCGGGCTCGAAGATACGCAGTATTTT.

A few counts support this clone. The rearrangement uses TRBV19 and TRBJ2-3; 9 nucleotides align to TRBD1. After removal of 4 bases from V and 5 bases from J, the junction contained 7 bases not matched to a gene. The CDR3 loop spans 15 amino acids. The germline V gene has CDR1 LNHDA and CDR2 SQIVND (reference sequence). The CDR3 reads CASSTPGQGGDTQYF. The CDR3 DNA reads as TGTGCCAGTAGTACACCGGGACAGGGAGGAGATACGCAGTATTTT.

This clone appeared many times. Different DNA sequences within this sample yield the same CDR3. The chain combines TRBV5-4 with TRBJ2-3; 12 nucleotides match TRBD2. The length of the CDR3 is 16 residues. V lost 1 base, J lost 3 bases, and 3 bases stayed unmatched. Per germline, CDR1 SGHNT and CDR2 YYREEE (reference sequence). The CDR3 sequence: CASSLRLAGGTDTQYF. Here the CDR3 DNA reads TGTGCCAGCAGCTTGAGGCTAGCGGGAGGGACAGATACGCAGTATTTT. Full variable domain (outside the CDR3, taken from reference TRBV5-4 and TRBJ2-3): ETGVTQSPTHLIKTRGQQVTLRCSSQSGHNTVSWYQQALGQGPQFIFQYYREEENGRGNFPPRFSGLQFPNYSSELNVNALELDDSALYLCASSLRLAGGTDTQYFGPGTRLTVL.

This clone occurred once. The chain has TRBV5-3 and TRBJ1-2; D remains unclear. TRBV5-3 is an open reading frame, and its role is uncertain. The CDR3 consists of 10 residues. V lost 10 bases and J 8 bases, leaving 12 bases between the germline ends. As DNA, the CDR3 is TGTGCCGGGGAGGCGCCGGGCTACACCTTC. This encodes CAGEAPGYTF.

The chain employs TRBV19 and TRBJ1-1; D is unclear. Trimming took 6 bases from V and 11 from J, leaving 13 bases between them. The CDR3 runs 11 residues. Germline V gene lookup returns CDR1 LNHDA and CDR2 SQIVND (reference sequence). Here the CDR3 reads CASSPKVGAFF. The CDR3 bases are TGTGCCAGTAGCCCCAAGGTCGGGGCTTTCTTT.

The gene calls are TRBV18 and TRBJ2-1, with 16 bases fitting TRBD2. Germline loops: CDR1 KGHSH, CDR2 LQKENI. The V and J ends lost 4 bases and 7 bases, in that order; junction bases with no gene match: 7. The CDR3 sequence is 17 residues long. The CDR3 bases are TGTGCCAGCTCACGGCTTGGGACTAGCGGGAGGGTAAATGAGCAGTTCTTC. Translating gives CASSRLGTSGRVNEQFF. Using reference TRBV18 and TRBJ2-1 for the parts outside the CDR3, the full variable domain is NAGVMQNPRHLVRRRGQEARLRCSPMKGHSHVYWYRQLPEEGLKFMVYLQKENIIDESGMPKERFSAEFPKEGPSILRIQQVVRGDSAAYFCASSRLGTSGRVNEQFFGPGTRLTVL.

V gene TRBV6-5 combines with J gene TRBJ1-2; possible D gene TRBD1, 5 bases. The V gene lost 6 bases and the J gene lost 3 bases, with 11 bases spanning the gap. CDR3 size: 13 residues. The germline V gene has CDR1 MNHEY and CDR2 SVGAGI. In DNA, the CDR3 is TGTGCCAGCAGCCCCGACAGCTACTATGGCTACACCTTC. It specifies CASSPDSYYGYTF.

Concerning this clone itself: Other nucleotide sequences in the sample specify the same CDR3. The chain combines TRBV18 with TRBJ1-5, with D hard to call. Trimming left V 2 bases short and J 5 bases short, with 7 bases between. This CDR3 has 13 amino acids. Germline V gene data show CDR1 as KGHSH and CDR2 as LQKENI. The CDR3 sequence: CASSPGRDQPQHF. DNA of the CDR3: TGTGCCAGCTCACCAGGGAGGGATCAGCCCCAGCATTTT.

This chain connects TRBV5-4 to TRBJ2-3; 8 bases agree with TRBD1. This CDR3 is 16 amino acids long. V shed 1 base and J 4 bases; nucleotides not matched to a gene: 8. CDR1 and CDR2 (germline): SGHNT, YYREEE (reference sequence). This chain's CDR3 is CASSLRTGTTPDTQYF. The CDR3 region has the DNA TGTGCCAGCAGCTTGAGGACAGGGACCACTCCAGATACGCAGTATTTT.

The table lists this clone with a count of one. The chain carries TRBV4-2 and TRBJ1-1, with no clear D. Germline assignment: CDR1 LGHNA and CDR2 YNFKEQ. CDR3 length: 14 residues. Trimming stripped 3 bases from V and 11 bases from J, with 19 bases between. The CDR3 DNA reads TGTGCCAGCAGCCAGGAGGACCTGACCTTCGGGGCTTTCTTT. Amino acid sequence: CASSQEDLTFGAFF.

This clone occurred many times. The CDR3 is CASNDLGGANYGYTF. The DNA of the CDR3 is TGCGCCAGCAATGACCTGGGGGGTGCTAACTATGGCTACACCTTC. The V and J genes are TRBV10-1 and TRBJ1-2, with D maybe TRBD1 (5 bases). Looked up from germline, CDR1 is WNHNN and CDR2 is SYGVQD (reference sequence). The CDR3 length is 15 residues. V was clipped by 7 bases and J by 0 bases, with 15 bases between them.

The chain uses TRBV28 and TRBJ2-3; 8 nucleotides match TRBD2. There are 17 residues in the CDR3. In germline, CDR1 is MDHEN, CDR2 SYDVKM. J lost 3 bases, V lost 3 bases, and 11 bases had no gene match. The CDR3 sequence: CASSFAPGGGRTDTQYF. The CDR3 DNA reads TGTGCCAGCAGTTTTGCTCCGGGCGGGGGGAGGACAGATACGCAGTATTTT.

The V and J genes are TRBV12-3 or TRBV12-4 and TRBJ2-1; tentative D call: TRBD2 (5 bases). The CDR3 has 13 residues. Trimming cost V 2 bases and J 9 bases, with 11 bases left between them. CDR3: CASSLQGRGEQFF. Here the CDR3 DNA reads TGTGCCAGCAGTTTACAAGGCCGGGGTGAGCAGTTCTTC.

The rearrangement links TRBV5-1 to TRBJ1-4; D may be TRBD1 (6 bases). Trimming shortened V by 4 bases and J by 8 bases, and 18 bases separated the two germline ends. The CDR3 contains 15 residues. Germline V gene data show CDR1 as SGHRS and CDR2 as YFSETQ. In nucleotides, the CDR3 is TGCGCCAGCAGCCTATCACAGGGATTTCGGGAAAAACTGTTTTTT. This translates into CASSLSQGFREKLFF.

The chain has TRBV19 and TRBJ2-7; D is perhaps TRBD1 (6 bases). CDR1 is LNHDA, CDR2 SQIVND, per germline (reference sequence). The CDR3 sequence is 14 residues long. V lost 5 bases and J lost 2, with 13 bases in between. The CDR3: CASSATGRTYEQYF. CDR3 nucleotide sequence: TGTGCCAGTAGTGCGACAGGTCGTACCTACGAGCAGTACTTC.

The chain carries TRBV28 and TRBJ1-6, with a tentative D call TRBD1 (6 bases). This CDR3 is built from 15 residues. Germline CDR1 reads MDHEN; CDR2 reads SYDVKM. V was clipped by 8 bases and J by 5 bases, with 16 bases between them. The CDR3 sequence: CASRDTGLNNSPLHF. CDR3 coding DNA: TGTGCCAGCCGGGACACCGGATTAAATAATTCACCCCTCCACTTT.

V and J are TRBV6-2 or TRBV6-3 and TRBJ1-5, with no clear D. Per germline, CDR1 MNHEY and CDR2 SVGEGT. There are 13 residues in the CDR3. Trimming took off 8 bases at V and 0 bases at J, with 8 bases between the two ends. CDR3 protein: CASCRDSNQPQHF. As DNA, the CDR3 is TGTGCCAGCTGCCGAGATAGCAATCAGCCCCAGCATTTT.

This rearrangement joins TRBV30 to TRBJ2-6; 7 bases fit TRBD1. Germline V gene lookup returns CDR1 GTSNPN and CDR2 SVGIG (reference sequence). This CDR3 spans 13 amino acids. The V gene end was trimmed by 5 bases and the J gene end by 4 bases; junction bases not matched to a gene: 2. The CDR3 protein is CAWDRVGANVLTF. CDR3 DNA: TGTGCCTGGGACAGGGTCGGGGCCAACGTCCTGACTTTC.